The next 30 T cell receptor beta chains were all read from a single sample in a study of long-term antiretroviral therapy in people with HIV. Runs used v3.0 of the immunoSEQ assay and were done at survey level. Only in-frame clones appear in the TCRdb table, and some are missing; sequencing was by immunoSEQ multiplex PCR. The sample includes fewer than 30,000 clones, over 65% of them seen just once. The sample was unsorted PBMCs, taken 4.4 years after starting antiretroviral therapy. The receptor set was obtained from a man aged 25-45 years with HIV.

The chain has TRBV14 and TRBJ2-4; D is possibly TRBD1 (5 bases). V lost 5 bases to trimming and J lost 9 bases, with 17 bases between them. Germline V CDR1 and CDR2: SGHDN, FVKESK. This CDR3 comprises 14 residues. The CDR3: CASSSNRLLGIQYF. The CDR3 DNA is TGTGCCAGCAGCTCGAACAGGCTCTTGGGCATTCAGTACTTC.

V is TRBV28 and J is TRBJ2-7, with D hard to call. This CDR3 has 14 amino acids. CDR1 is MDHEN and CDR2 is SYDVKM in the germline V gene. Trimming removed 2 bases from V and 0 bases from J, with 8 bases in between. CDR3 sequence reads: CASSLKLLSYEQYF. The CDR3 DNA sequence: TGTGCCAGCAGTTTAAAACTGCTCTCCTACGAGCAGTACTTC.

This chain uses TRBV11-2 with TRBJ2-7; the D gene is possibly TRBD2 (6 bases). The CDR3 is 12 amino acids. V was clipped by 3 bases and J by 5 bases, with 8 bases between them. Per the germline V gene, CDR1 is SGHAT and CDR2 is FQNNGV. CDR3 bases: TGTGCCAGCAGCTTGGAGGGGAACGAGCAGTACTTC. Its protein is CASSLEGNEQYF. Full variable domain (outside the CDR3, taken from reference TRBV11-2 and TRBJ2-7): EAGVAQSPRYKIIEKRQSVAFWCNPISGHATLYWYQQILGQGPKLLIQFQNNGVVDDSQLPKDRFSAERLKGVDSTLKIQPAKLEDSAVYLCASSLEGNEQYFGPGTRLTVT.

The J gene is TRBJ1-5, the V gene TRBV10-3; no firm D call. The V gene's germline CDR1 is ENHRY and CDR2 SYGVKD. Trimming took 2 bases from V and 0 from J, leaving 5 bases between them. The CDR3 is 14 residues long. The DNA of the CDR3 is TGTGCCATCAGTGAGACAGTTAGCAATCAGCCCCAGCATTTT. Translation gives CAISETVSNQPQHF.

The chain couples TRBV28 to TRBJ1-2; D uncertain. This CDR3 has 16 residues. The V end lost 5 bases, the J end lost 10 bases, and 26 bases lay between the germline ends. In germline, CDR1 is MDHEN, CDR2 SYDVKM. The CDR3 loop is CASSPTRRPTMATYTF. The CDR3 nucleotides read TGTGCCAGCAGTCCCACCCGCCGTCCAACTATGGCTACCTACACCTTC.

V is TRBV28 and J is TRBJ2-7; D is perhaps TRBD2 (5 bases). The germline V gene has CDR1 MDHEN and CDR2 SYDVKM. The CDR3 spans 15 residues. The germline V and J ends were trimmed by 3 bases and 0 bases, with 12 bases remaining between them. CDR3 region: CASSFTQRPSYEQYF. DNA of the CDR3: TGTGCCAGCAGTTTTACCCAGCGGCCCTCCTACGAGCAGTACTTC.

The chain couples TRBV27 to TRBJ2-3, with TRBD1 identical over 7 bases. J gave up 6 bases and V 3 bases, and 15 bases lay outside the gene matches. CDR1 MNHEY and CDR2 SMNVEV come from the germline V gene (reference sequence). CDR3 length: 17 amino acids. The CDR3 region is CASSLDAGTAIVDTQYF. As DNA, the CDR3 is TGTGCCAGCAGTTTGGACGCAGGGACAGCCATAGTTGATACGCAGTATTTT.

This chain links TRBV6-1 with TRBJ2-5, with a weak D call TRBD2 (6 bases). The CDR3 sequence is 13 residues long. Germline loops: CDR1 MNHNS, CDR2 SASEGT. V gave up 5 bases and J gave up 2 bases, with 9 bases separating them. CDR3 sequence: CASSIAEQETQYF. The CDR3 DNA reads TGTGCCAGCAGTATAGCGGAACAAGAGACCCAGTACTTC.

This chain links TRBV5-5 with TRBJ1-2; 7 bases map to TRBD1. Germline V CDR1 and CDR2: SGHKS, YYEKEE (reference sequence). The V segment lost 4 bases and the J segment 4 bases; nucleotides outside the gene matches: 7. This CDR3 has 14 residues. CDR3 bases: TGTGCCAGCAGCCCCGTAACAGGGGTCTATGGCTACACCTTC. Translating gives CASSPVTGVYGYTF.

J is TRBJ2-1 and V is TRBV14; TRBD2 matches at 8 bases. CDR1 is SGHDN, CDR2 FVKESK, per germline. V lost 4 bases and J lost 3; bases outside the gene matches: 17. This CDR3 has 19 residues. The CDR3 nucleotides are TGTGCCAGCAGCCCCGTTACCCAGTGGAAGAGCGGGAGCTACAATGAGCAGTTCTTC. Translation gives CASSPVTQWKSGSYNEQFF.

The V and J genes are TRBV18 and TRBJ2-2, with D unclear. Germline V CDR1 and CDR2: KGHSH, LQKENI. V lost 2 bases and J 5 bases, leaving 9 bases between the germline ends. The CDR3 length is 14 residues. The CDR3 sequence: CASSPGKITGELFF. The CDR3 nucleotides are TGTGCCAGCTCACCAGGGAAGATAACCGGGGAGCTGTTTTTT.

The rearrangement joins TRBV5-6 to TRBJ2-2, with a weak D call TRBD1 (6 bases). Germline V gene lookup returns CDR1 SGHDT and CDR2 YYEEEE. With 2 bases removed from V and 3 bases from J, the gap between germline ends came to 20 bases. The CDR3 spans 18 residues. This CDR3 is CASSFVNPDRGYTGELFF. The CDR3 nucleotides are TGTGCCAGCAGCTTCGTGAATCCGGACAGAGGATACACCGGGGAGCTGTTTTTT. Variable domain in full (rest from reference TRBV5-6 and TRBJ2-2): DAGVTQSPTHLIKTRGQQVTLRCSPKSGHDTVSWYQQALGQGPQFIFQYYEEEERQRGNFPDRFSGHQFPNYSSELNVNALLLGDSALYLCASSFVNPDRGYTGELFFGEGSRLTVL.

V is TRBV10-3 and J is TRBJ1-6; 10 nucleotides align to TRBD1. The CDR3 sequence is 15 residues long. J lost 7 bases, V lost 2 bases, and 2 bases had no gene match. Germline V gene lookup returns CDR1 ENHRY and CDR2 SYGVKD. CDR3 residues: CAISEEDRGNSPLHF. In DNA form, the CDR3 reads TGTGCCATCAGTGAGGAGGACAGGGGGAATTCACCCCTCCACTTT.

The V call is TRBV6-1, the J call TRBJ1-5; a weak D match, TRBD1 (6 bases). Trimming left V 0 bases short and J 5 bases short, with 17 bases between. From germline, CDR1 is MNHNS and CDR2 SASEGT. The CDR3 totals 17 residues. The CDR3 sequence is CASSEARGCGAYQPQHF. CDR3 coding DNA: TGTGCCAGCAGTGAAGCCAGGGGTTGCGGGGCGTATCAGCCCCAGCATTTT.

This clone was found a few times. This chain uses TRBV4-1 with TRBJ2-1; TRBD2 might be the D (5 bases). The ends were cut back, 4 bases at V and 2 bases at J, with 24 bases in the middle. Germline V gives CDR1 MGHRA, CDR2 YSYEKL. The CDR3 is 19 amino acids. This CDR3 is CASSLSPEEGSRPYNEQFF. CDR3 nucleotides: TGCGCCAGCAGCCTTAGCCCCGAAGAGGGAAGCAGGCCCTACAATGAGCAGTTCTTC.

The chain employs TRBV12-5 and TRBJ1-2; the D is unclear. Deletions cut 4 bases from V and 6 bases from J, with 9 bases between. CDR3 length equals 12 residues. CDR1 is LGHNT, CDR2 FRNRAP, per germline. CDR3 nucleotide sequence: TGTGCTAGTGGTTACGACGGGGATGGCTACACCTTC. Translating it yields CASGYDGDGYTF.

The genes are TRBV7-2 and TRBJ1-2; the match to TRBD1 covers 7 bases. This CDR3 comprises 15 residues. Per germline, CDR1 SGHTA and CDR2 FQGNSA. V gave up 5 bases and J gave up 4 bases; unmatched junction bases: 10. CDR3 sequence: CASSPGTAAFYGYTF. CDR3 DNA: TGTGCCAGCAGCCCTGGGACAGCAGCATTCTATGGCTACACCTTC.

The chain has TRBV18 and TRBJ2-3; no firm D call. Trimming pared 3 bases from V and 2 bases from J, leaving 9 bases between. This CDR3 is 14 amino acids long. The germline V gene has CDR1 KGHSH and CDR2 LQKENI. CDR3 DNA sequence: TGTGCCAGCTCACCGAATACTTACACAGATACGCAGTATTTT. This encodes CASSPNTYTDTQYF.

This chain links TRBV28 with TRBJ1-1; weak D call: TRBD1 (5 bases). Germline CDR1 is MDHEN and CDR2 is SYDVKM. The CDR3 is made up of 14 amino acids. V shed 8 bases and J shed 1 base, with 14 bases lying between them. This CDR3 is CASGAGGRNTEAFF. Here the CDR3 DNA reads TGTGCCAGCGGGGCAGGAGGTAGGAACACTGAAGCTTTCTTT. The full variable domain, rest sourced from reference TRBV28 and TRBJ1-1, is DVKVTQSSRYLVKRTGEKVFLECVQDMDHENMFWYRQDPGLGLRLIYFSYDVKMKEKGDIPEGYSVSREKKERFSLILESASTNQTSMYLCASGAGGRNTEAFFGQGTRLTVV.

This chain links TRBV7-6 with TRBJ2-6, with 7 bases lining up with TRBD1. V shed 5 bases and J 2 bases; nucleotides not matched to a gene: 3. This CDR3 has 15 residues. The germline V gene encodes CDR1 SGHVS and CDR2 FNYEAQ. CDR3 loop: CASSLTGTGANVLTF. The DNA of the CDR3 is TGTGCCAGCAGCCTGACAGGGACTGGGGCCAACGTCCTGACTTTC.

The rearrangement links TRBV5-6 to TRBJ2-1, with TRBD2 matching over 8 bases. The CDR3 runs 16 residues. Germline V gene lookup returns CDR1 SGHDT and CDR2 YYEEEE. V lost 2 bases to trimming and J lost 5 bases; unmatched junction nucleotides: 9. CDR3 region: CASSLLTSGLHNEQFF. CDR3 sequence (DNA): TGTGCCAGCAGCTTACTTACTAGCGGATTACACAATGAGCAGTTCTTC. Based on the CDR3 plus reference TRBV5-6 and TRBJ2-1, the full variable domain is DAGVTQSPTHLIKTRGQQVTLRCSPKSGHDTVSWYQQALGQGPQFIFQYYEEEERQRGNFPDRFSGHQFPNYSSELNVNALLLGDSALYLCASSLLTSGLHNEQFFGPGTRLTVL.

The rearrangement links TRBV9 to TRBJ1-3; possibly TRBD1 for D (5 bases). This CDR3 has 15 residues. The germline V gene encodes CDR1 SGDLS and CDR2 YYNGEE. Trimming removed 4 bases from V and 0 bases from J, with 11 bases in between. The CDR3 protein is CASSPRGYSGNTIYF. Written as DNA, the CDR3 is TGTGCCAGCAGCCCGCGGGGGTACTCTGGAAACACCATATATTTT. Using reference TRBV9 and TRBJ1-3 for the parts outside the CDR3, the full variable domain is DSGVTQTPKHLITATGQRVTLRCSPRSGDLSVYWYQQSLDQGLQFLIQYYNGEERAKGNILERFSAQQFPDLHSELNLSSLELGDSALYFCASSPRGYSGNTIYFGEGSWLTVV.

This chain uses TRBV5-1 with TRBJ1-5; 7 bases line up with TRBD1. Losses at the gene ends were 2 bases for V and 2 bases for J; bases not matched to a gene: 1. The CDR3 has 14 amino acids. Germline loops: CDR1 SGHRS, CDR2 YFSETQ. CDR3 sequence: CASSLGTGNQPQHF. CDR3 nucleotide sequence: TGCGCCAGCAGCTTAGGGACAGGCAATCAGCCCCAGCATTTT.

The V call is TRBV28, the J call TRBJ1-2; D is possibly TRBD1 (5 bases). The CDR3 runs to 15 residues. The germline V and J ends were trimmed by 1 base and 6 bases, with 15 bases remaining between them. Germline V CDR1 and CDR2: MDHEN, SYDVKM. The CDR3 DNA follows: TGTGCCAGCAGTTTATTTGGGGTTATAGGGGATGGCTACACCTTC. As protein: CASSLFGVIGDGYTF.

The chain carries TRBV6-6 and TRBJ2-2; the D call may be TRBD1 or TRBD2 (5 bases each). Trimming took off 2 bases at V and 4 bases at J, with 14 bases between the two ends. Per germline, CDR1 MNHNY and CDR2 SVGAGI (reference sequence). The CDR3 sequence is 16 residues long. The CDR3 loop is CASSYAGDGPTGELFF. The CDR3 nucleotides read TGTGCCAGCAGTTACGCCGGGGACGGTCCCACCGGGGAGCTGTTTTTT.

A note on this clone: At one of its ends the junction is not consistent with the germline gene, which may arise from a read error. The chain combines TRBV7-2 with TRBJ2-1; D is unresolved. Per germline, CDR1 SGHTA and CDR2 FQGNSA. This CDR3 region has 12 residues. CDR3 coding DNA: TGTGCCAGCAACTCAGATGGGGTAGTCGGGCTCTTC. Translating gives CASNSDGVVGLF.

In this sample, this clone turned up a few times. DNA for the CDR3: TGTGCCAGCAGCGTCCGGACACCGTACGAGCAGTACTTC. Its translation: CASSVRTPYEQYF. The rearrangement uses TRBV9 and TRBJ2-7, with D perhaps TRBD1 (5 bases). The V gene's germline CDR1 is SGDLS and CDR2 YYNGEE. The CDR3 consists of 13 residues. The V end lost 2 bases, the J end lost 4 bases, and 10 bases lay between the germline ends. The full variable domain, in which reference TRBV9 and TRBJ2-7 provide the parts outside the CDR3, is DSGVTQTPKHLITATGQRVTLRCSPRSGDLSVYWYQQSLDQGLQFLIQYYNGEERAKGNILERFSAQQFPDLHSELNLSSLELGDSALYFCASSVRTPYEQYFGPGTRLTVT.

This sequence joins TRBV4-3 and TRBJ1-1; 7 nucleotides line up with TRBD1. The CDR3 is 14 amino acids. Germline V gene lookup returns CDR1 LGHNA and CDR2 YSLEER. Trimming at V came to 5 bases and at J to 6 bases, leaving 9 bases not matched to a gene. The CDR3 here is CASSEGQQVPEAFF. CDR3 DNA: TGCGCCAGCAGCGAGGGACAGCAAGTCCCTGAAGCTTTCTTT.

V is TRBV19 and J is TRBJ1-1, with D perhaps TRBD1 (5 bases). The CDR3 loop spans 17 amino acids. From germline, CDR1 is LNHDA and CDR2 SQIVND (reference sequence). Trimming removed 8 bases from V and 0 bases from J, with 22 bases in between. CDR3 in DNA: TGTGCCAGTGGTTCCGGGGACGCCTACATTATGAACACTGAAGCTTTCTTT. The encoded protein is CASGSGDAYIMNTEAFF.

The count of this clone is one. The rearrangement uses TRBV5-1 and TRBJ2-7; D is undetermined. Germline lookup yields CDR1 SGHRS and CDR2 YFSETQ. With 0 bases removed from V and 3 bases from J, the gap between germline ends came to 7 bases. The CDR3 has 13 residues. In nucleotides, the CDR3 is TGCGCCAGCAGCTTGGAACGGATCTACGAGCAGTACTTC. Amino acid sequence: CASSLERIYEQYF.